Each of the 29 T cell receptor beta chains below was sequenced from the same sample in a study of blood T cell repertoires in COVID-19. Using immunoSEQ multiplex PCR, the repertoire was profiled, and TCRdb retains in-frame clones only, with some absent. The repertoire includes 300,000 or so clones, approximately 92% of them detected once, and around 1.1% sits in the top ten. Material: PBMCs or T cells enriched from blood (not recorded which). The receptors were sampled from a woman younger than 45 who had recovered from COVID-19.

This chain links TRBV19 with TRBJ1-2; 7 bases map to TRBD1. The CDR3 is 14 residues long. CDR1 is LNHDA, CDR2 SQIVND, per germline (reference sequence). The V gene end was trimmed by 10 bases and the J gene end by 5 bases; junction bases not matched to a gene: 13. This chain's CDR3 is CATKKTGNQYGYTF. The DNA for the CDR3 is TGTGCCACAAAAAAGACAGGGAACCAGTATGGCTACACCTTC.

The CDR3 nucleotides are TGTGCCAGCAGCCCTCGACTAGCGGGGCCGAATGAGCAGTTCTTC. Translated: CASSPRLAGPNEQFF. V is TRBV7-3 and J is TRBJ2-1; 11 bases fit TRBD2. V lost 5 bases to trimming and J lost 7 bases; unmatched junction nucleotides: 7. The CDR3 consists of 15 residues. The germline V gene encodes CDR1 SGHTA and CDR2 FQGTGA.

The chain joins TRBV6-4 to TRBJ1-2; no clear D gene. V was pared by 4 bases and J by 0 bases, with 12 bases between. This CDR3 has 15 residues. The germline V gene has CDR1 MRHNA and CDR2 SNTAGT. CDR3 sequence reads: CASSAETGSNYGYTF. CDR3 in DNA: TGTGCCAGCAGTGCCGAGACGGGGTCTAACTATGGCTACACCTTC.

This chain joins TRBV10-3 and TRBJ1-1; maybe TRBD1 (6 bases). This CDR3 contains 13 residues. Deletions cut 5 bases from V and 3 bases from J, with 10 bases between. The V gene's germline CDR1 is ENHRY and CDR2 SYGVKD. The CDR3 reads CAISTQGDTEAFF. The CDR3 DNA reads TGTGCCATCAGTACACAGGGTGACACTGAAGCTTTCTTT.

Of note for this clone: The same CDR3 also results from other DNA sequences found in this sample. V is TRBV29-1 and J is TRBJ2-3; tentatively, D is TRBD2 (5 bases). Germline V gives CDR1 SQVTM, CDR2 ANQGSEA. V was clipped by 1 base and J by 6 bases, with 8 bases between them. The CDR3 length is 12 residues. The CDR3 DNA reads TGCAGCGTTGAAGGTGGGAGTGATACGCAGTATTTT. It codes for CSVEGGSDTQYF.

The V and J genes are TRBV28 and TRBJ1-1; maybe TRBD1 (5 bases). Trimming took 6 bases from V and 4 from J, leaving 15 bases between them. From germline, CDR1 is MDHEN and CDR2 SYDVKM. CDR3 length equals 14 residues. For the CDR3, the DNA is TGTGCCAGCAGGGCAGGGTACGGGTTCACTGAAGCTTTCTTT. It specifies CASRAGYGFTEAFF.

In this sample, this clone turned up a few times. The CDR3 DNA follows: TGCGCCAGCAGCGCCCGGACAGGGGCCACTATGAACACTGAAGCTTTCTTT. It specifies CASSARTGATMNTEAFF. This chain links TRBV5-1 with TRBJ1-1, with TRBD1 identical over 9 bases. CDR1 and CDR2 from the germline V gene are SGHRS and YFSETQ. CDR3 length equals 17 residues. The trim removed 4 bases at V and 0 bases at J, leaving 10 bases unmatched. Full variable domain (rest looked up from reference TRBV5-1 and TRBJ1-1): KAGVTQTPRYLIKTRGQQVTLSCSPISGHRSVSWYQQTPGQGLQFLFEYFSETQRNKGNFPGRFSGRQFSNSRSEMNVSTLELGDSALYLCASSARTGATMNTEAFFGQGTRLTVV.

The chain is built from TRBV10-3 and TRBJ2-3; 9 nucleotides match TRBD2. J was trimmed by 0 bases and V by 3 bases; bases with no gene match: 7. The CDR3 spans 17 residues. Germline lookup yields CDR1 ENHRY and CDR2 SYGVKD. Here the CDR3 reads CAISDTSGSASTDTQYF. Written as DNA, the CDR3 is TGTGCCATCAGTGATACTAGCGGGTCGGCGAGCACAGATACGCAGTATTTT.

V gene TRBV25-1 combines with J gene TRBJ2-2; 7 bases agree with TRBD2. CDR3 length equals 18 residues. CDR1 and CDR2 (germline): MGHDK, SYGVNS. J was trimmed by 1 base and V by 5 bases; bases with no gene match: 13. CDR3 in amino acids: CASSLAGRLALNTGELFF. CDR3 nucleotides: TGTGCCAGCAGTCTTGCAGGGAGACTAGCCTTGAACACCGGGGAGCTGTTTTTT.

The rearrangement uses TRBV2 and TRBJ2-1, with TRBD1 identical over 8 bases. There are 15 residues in the CDR3. Unmatched junction bases numbered 5, after V lost 6 bases and J lost 1 base. Per the germline V gene, CDR1 is SNHLY and CDR2 is FYNNEI. As DNA, the CDR3 is TGTGCCAGCAGCGGACAGGGAAGATCCTACAATGAGCAGTTCTTC. Protein sequence: CASSGQGRSYNEQFF.

The chain employs TRBV7-2 and TRBJ2-7, with TRBD1 matching over 11 bases. V was clipped by 2 bases and J by 0 bases; unmatched bases: 6. CDR1 SGHTA and CDR2 FQGNSA come from the germline V gene. The CDR3 spans 17 residues. CDR3 coding DNA: TGTGCCAGCAGCTTAAGGTTTGGGACAGGGGGCTCCTACGAGCAGTACTTC. Translated: CASSLRFGTGGSYEQYF.

The CDR3 nucleotides read TGTGCCAGCGTCGGGGATAACTATGGCTACACCTTC. Translation gives CASVGDNYGYTF. This chain connects TRBV2 to TRBJ1-2, with D uncertain. V was trimmed by 8 bases and J by 1 base, leaving 8 bases between them. CDR3 size: 12 residues. Germline CDR1 reads SNHLY; CDR2 reads FYNNEI.

The genes are TRBV7-2 and TRBJ1-1; 8 bases agree with TRBD1. Germline V gene data show CDR1 as SGHTA and CDR2 as FQGNSA. The CDR3 length is 15 residues. V was clipped by 1 base and J by 0 bases; unmatched bases: 1. In nucleotides, the CDR3 is TGTGCCAGCAGCTTAGGACAGGGGCTGAACACTGAAGCTTTCTTT. Translating it yields CASSLGQGLNTEAFF. The full variable domain, its missing parts supplied by reference TRBV7-2 and TRBJ1-1, is GAGVSQSPSNKVTEKGKDVELRCDPISGHTALYWYRQSLGQGLEFLIYFQGNSAPDKSGLPSDRFSAERTGGSVSTLTIQRTQQEDSAVYLCASSLGQGLNTEAFFGQGTRLTVV.

This rearrangement joins TRBV20-1 to TRBJ1-2, with 9 positions matching TRBD1. This CDR3 comprises 11 residues. The J segment lost 10 bases and the V segment lost 5 bases, leaving 5 bases of the junction unmatched. Germline V gives CDR1 DFQATT, CDR2 SNEGSKA (reference sequence). The CDR3 spells CSAPGQGLYTF. CDR3 coding DNA: TGCAGTGCTCCGGGACAGGGACTCTACACCTTC.

This clone has only a few counts. CDR3 sequence: CASSFLTGRDHTGELFF. The CDR3 bases are TGTGCCAGCTCCTTTCTAACGGGGCGGGATCACACCGGGGAGCTGTTTTTT. The chain links TRBV11-2 to TRBJ2-2, with D possibly TRBD2 on 6 matching bases. The CDR3 has 17 amino acids. Trimming took 8 bases from V and 3 from J, leaving 22 bases between them. CDR1 is SGHAT, CDR2 FQNNGV, per germline.

The rearrangement joins TRBV19 to TRBJ1-1; 8 bases line up with TRBD1. Germline CDR1 reads LNHDA; CDR2 reads SQIVND (reference sequence). The V gene end was trimmed by 5 bases and the J gene end by 0 bases; junction bases not matched to a gene: 11. The CDR3 loop spans 17 amino acids. The chain's CDR3 is CASSFPRTGNMNTEAFF. The DNA of the CDR3 is TGTGCCAGTAGTTTCCCCCGGACAGGGAACATGAACACTGAAGCTTTCTTT.

The chain is built from TRBV28 and TRBJ1-5, with 8 positions matching TRBD1. CDR3 length equals 15 residues. Germline CDR1 is MDHEN and CDR2 is SYDVKM. After removal of 4 bases from V and 3 bases from J, the junction contained 5 bases not matched to a gene. The chain's CDR3 is CASSSPGQVNQPQHF. DNA of the CDR3: TGTGCCAGCAGTTCTCCGGGACAGGTCAATCAGCCCCAGCATTTT.

The chain employs TRBV27 and TRBJ2-1; perhaps TRBD1 as D (6 bases). Germline CDR1 is MNHEY and CDR2 is SMNVEV (reference sequence). Trimming removed 8 bases at V and 2 bases at J, with 16 bases between. This CDR3 comprises 15 residues. CDR3 protein: CASGDTGWTYNEQFF. The CDR3 DNA is TGTGCCAGCGGGGACACAGGGTGGACCTACAATGAGCAGTTCTTC.

There are a few counts of this clone. This rearrangement joins TRBV28 to TRBJ1-2; no definite D call. Trimming stripped 2 bases from V and 4 bases from J, with 17 bases between. Germline CDR1 reads MDHEN; CDR2 reads SYDVKM. CDR3 size: 16 residues. The CDR3 sequence: CASSLPSPQSSYGYTF. The CDR3 DNA sequence: TGTGCCAGCAGTTTACCCAGCCCACAATCTAGCTATGGCTACACCTTC.

The chain couples TRBV28 to TRBJ1-5; 8 positions agree with TRBD1. Germline CDR1 reads MDHEN; CDR2 reads SYDVKM. The CDR3 totals 12 residues. After removal of 10 bases from V and 6 bases from J, the junction contained 5 bases not matched to a gene. The CDR3 reads CAIGQGTQPQHF. CDR3 in DNA: TGTGCCATAGGACAGGGTACTCAGCCCCAGCATTTT.

The chain couples TRBV10-1 to TRBJ2-3, with D possibly matching TRBD1 (5 bases). CDR3 size: 13 residues. Trimming shortened V by 5 bases and J by 1 base, and 7 bases separated the two germline ends. Germline loops: CDR1 WNHNN, CDR2 SYGVQD (reference sequence). The CDR3 coding sequence is TGCGCCAGCAGTAAAGGGGGCACAGATACGCAGTATTTT. It translates to CASSKGGTDTQYF.

The chain is built from TRBV5-1 and TRBJ2-1; a possible D gene is TRBD2 (5 bases). Trimming removed 4 bases from V and 8 bases from J, with 19 bases in between. Germline CDR1 reads SGHRS; CDR2 reads YFSETQ. This CDR3 spans 15 amino acids. The CDR3 nucleotides read TGCGCCAGCAGCCCCGCCATAGGAGGTATGGATGAGCAGTTCTTC. Translation gives CASSPAIGGMDEQFF.

The CDR3 coding sequence is TGTGCCAGCGGTGGACCGGACAGGGGACTTCAGCGGGACTCCTACGAGCAGTACTTC. Translated, it gives CASGGPDRGLQRDSYEQYF. The rearrangement links TRBV6-1 to TRBJ2-7, with TRBD1 matching 9 bases. V was pared by 8 bases and J by 0 bases, with 20 bases of the junction left unmatched. This CDR3 has 19 residues. The germline CDR1 and CDR2 sequences are MNHNS and SASEGT.

V and J are TRBV9 and TRBJ2-5; tentatively, D is TRBD2 (5 bases). V lost 0 bases and J 2 bases, leaving 17 bases between the germline ends. CDR3 length: 17 residues. CDR1 SGDLS and CDR2 YYNGEE come from the germline V gene. This CDR3 reads CASSVDLTGGVQETQYF. DNA of the CDR3: TGTGCCAGCAGCGTAGATTTGACCGGAGGAGTTCAAGAGACCCAGTACTTC. The full variable domain, its missing parts supplied by reference TRBV9 and TRBJ2-5, is DSGVTQTPKHLITATGQRVTLRCSPRSGDLSVYWYQQSLDQGLQFLIQYYNGEERAKGNILERFSAQQFPDLHSELNLSSLELGDSALYFCASSVDLTGGVQETQYFGPGTRLLVL.

The chain recombines TRBV15 with TRBJ1-4, with 7 nucleotides matching TRBD1. This CDR3 spans 16 amino acids. V lost 6 bases to trimming and J lost 0 bases; unmatched junction nucleotides: 7. Per the germline V gene, CDR1 is LNHNV and CDR2 is YYDKDF (reference sequence). CDR3 sequence (DNA): TGTGCCACCAGTTCCACAGGGGTCGCAACTAATGAAAAACTGTTTTTT. This sequence encodes CATSSTGVATNEKLFF.

The J gene is TRBJ1-6, the V gene TRBV28; no clear D. The CDR3 contains 15 residues. The V and J ends lost 8 bases and 5 bases respectively, with 16 bases between them. Germline V gives CDR1 MDHEN, CDR2 SYDVKM. In DNA form, the CDR3 reads TGTGCCAGCGGGGTGACCGGGAGAAATAATTCACCCCTCCACTTT. Translation gives CASGVTGRNNSPLHF.

This clone was detected only once. The chain has TRBV10-3 and TRBJ2-2; tentative D call: TRBD2 (5 bases). Germline values: CDR1 ENHRY, CDR2 SYGVKD. The germline V and J ends were trimmed by 10 bases and 2 bases, with 11 bases remaining between them. The CDR3 sequence is 13 residues long. CDR3 in amino acids: CATRRDNTGELFF. The CDR3 nucleotides are TGTGCCACCAGACGGGATAACACCGGGGAGCTGTTTTTT.

This clone was counted a single time. The chain uses TRBV19 and TRBJ1-4, with D perhaps matching TRBD1 (5 bases). The CDR3 is 16 amino acids. Germline-derived CDR1 and CDR2 are LNHDA and SQIVND (reference sequence). V was clipped by 5 bases and J by 3 bases, with 16 bases between them. CDR3 coding DNA: TGTGCCAGTAGTCGTACTCAGGGATCTGCTAATGAAAAACTGTTTTTT. Protein: CASSRTQGSANEKLFF.

The J gene is TRBJ2-1, the V gene TRBV7-9, with TRBD2 identical over 8 bases. V shed 5 bases, J shed 5 bases, and the junction held 5 bases outside the gene matches. Germline CDR1 SEHNR, CDR2 FQNEAQ (reference sequence). The CDR3 runs to 14 residues. The CDR3 here is CASSHSGSHNEQFF. The CDR3 DNA is TGTGCCAGCAGCCACAGCGGGAGCCACAATGAGCAGTTCTTC.